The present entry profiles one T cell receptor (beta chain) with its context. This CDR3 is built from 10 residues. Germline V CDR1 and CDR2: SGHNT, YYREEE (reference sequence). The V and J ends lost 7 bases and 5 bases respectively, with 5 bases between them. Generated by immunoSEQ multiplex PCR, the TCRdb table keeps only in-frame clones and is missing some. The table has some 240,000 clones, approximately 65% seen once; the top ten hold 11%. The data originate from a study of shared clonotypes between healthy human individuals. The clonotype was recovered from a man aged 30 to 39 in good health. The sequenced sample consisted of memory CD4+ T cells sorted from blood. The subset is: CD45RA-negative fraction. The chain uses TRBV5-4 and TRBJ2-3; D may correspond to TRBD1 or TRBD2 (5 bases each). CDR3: CASGGDTQYF. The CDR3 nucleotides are TGTGCCAGCGGGGGAGATACGCAGTATTTT.